These 32 T cell receptor beta chains originate from one sample sequenced in a study of T-cell memory formation after mild COVID-19. In TCRdb, the 5' RACE reads were re-called with MiXCR into one record per CDR3 protein. The table shows more than 120,000 distinct CDR3 sequences, with about 19% occurring only once. Sequenced input: PBMCs or a T cell subset sorted from them (not recorded which). Every receptor here comes from an adult woman who had mild COVID-19 (a few samples of this study predate the infection). Cell type and time point are not known.

The V gene is TRBV7-8, the J gene TRBJ2-5, with D tentatively TRBD1 or TRBD2 (5 bases each). CDR3 length equals 15 residues. Germline lookup yields CDR1 SGHVS and CDR2 FQNEAQ. V lost 4 bases and J lost 2, with 14 bases in between. The CDR3 DNA is TGTGCCAGCAGCTACAGGTGGGAGACGCAAGAGACCCAGTACTTC. Amino acids: CASSYRWETQETQYF.

This clonotype was seen at least ten times. This chain connects TRBV29-1 to TRBJ1-3; unclear D gene. Trimming shortened V by 6 bases and J by 1 base, and 10 bases separated the two germline ends. Germline CDR1 SQVTM, CDR2 ANQGSEA. The CDR3 sequence is 13 residues long. The CDR3 is CSVALMSGNTIYF. The CDR3 DNA reads TGCAGCGTAGCGCTGATGTCTGGAAACACCATATATTTT.

This clonotype came up a few times. The chain has TRBV12-3 or TRBV12-4 and TRBJ2-2; 7 bases match TRBD1. J gave up 2 bases and V 5 bases, and 2 bases lay outside the gene matches. The CDR3 totals 14 residues. The CDR3 DNA is TGTGCCAGCAGTGGACAGGAAAACACCGGGGAGCTGTTTTTT. Amino acid sequence: CASSGQENTGELFF.

This clonotype was seen a few times. The V gene is TRBV7-9, the J gene TRBJ1-2; D not certain. Trimming removed 7 bases from V and 8 bases from J, with 23 bases in between. The CDR3 runs to 15 residues. From germline, CDR1 is SEHNR and CDR2 FQNEAQ (reference sequence). The DNA of the CDR3 is TGTGCCAGCACCGTACTAGGTCCGGGCGCGCAGGGCTACACCTTC. It specifies CASTVLGPGAQGYTF.

The chain uses TRBV9 and TRBJ2-5; no clear D. V gave up 3 bases and J gave up 5 bases, with 11 bases separating them. The CDR3 extends over 13 amino acids. The germline CDR1 and CDR2 sequences are SGDLS and YYNGEE. The CDR3 region is CASSGYSGETQYF. As DNA, the CDR3 is TGTGCCAGCAGCGGATACAGTGGGGAGACCCAGTACTTC.

The genes are TRBV18 and TRBJ1-2; D is unresolved. V lost 2 bases and J 5 bases, leaving 12 bases between the germline ends. CDR1 KGHSH and CDR2 LQKENI come from the germline V gene. The CDR3 has 14 residues. The CDR3: CASSPKSSEYGYTF. The CDR3 DNA reads TGTGCCAGCTCACCAAAATCTAGCGAGTATGGCTACACCTTC.

The chain recombines TRBV10-3 with TRBJ2-7; weak D call: TRBD1 (6 bases). The germline gives CDR1 ENHRY, CDR2 SYGVKD. V gave up 4 bases and J gave up 2 bases, with 6 bases separating them. CDR3 length equals 12 residues. This CDR3 reads CAISAGAYEQYF. The CDR3 DNA sequence: TGTGCCATCAGTGCAGGGGCCTACGAGCAGTACTTC.

The chain couples TRBV2 to TRBJ2-7; TRBD2 matches at 9 bases. Germline CDR1 is SNHLY and CDR2 is FYNNEI. This CDR3 has 14 amino acids. V was pared by 6 bases and J by 3 bases, with 6 bases of the junction left unmatched. CDR3 in amino acids: CASRRLAEGYEQYF. The CDR3 coding sequence is TGTGCCAGCAGGAGACTAGCGGAGGGCTACGAGCAGTACTTC.

Only a few counts were recorded for this clonotype. V usage is TRBV7-9 and J usage is TRBJ2-7; D uncertain. The length of the CDR3 is 16 residues. The germline gives CDR1 SEHNR, CDR2 FQNEAQ (reference sequence). The V and J ends lost 1 base and 0 bases respectively, with 13 bases between them. Here the CDR3 reads CASSLVGGWTSYEQYF. The CDR3, as DNA: TGTGCCAGCAGCTTAGTCGGCGGATGGACCTCCTACGAGCAGTACTTC.

This sequence joins TRBV30 and TRBJ1-1, with D perhaps matching TRBD1 (5 bases). Trimming pared 5 bases from V and 1 base from J, leaving 14 bases between. The CDR3 sequence is 14 residues long. Per the germline V gene, CDR1 is GTSNPN and CDR2 is SVGIG (reference sequence). CDR3 region: CAWRPLGRNTEAFF. The CDR3, as DNA: TGTGCCTGGCGCCCCTTGGGGCGGAACACTGAAGCTTTCTTT.

This sequence joins TRBV19 and TRBJ2-1; possibly TRBD1 or TRBD2 for D (5 bases each). Between the trimmed V and J ends, which lost 7 bases and 1 base, there was a span of 17 bases. Germline loops: CDR1 LNHDA, CDR2 SQIVND (reference sequence). The CDR3 covers 16 residues. CDR3 nucleotide sequence: TGTGCCAGTACCCCCCGCTACAGGAGGTCCTACAATGAGCAGTTCTTC. It is translated as CASTPRYRRSYNEQFF.

This clonotype appeared a few times. The chain combines TRBV20-1 with TRBJ1-5; D is perhaps TRBD1 (6 bases). The CDR3 has 13 amino acids. V was trimmed by 6 bases and J by 4 bases, leaving 13 bases between them. Germline V lookup: CDR1 DFQATT, CDR2 SNEGSKA (reference sequence). The CDR3 sequence: CSAPTGPNQPQHF. Here the CDR3 DNA reads TGCAGTGCCCCGACAGGCCCTAATCAGCCCCAGCATTTT.

The V gene is TRBV25-1, the J gene TRBJ1-5, with 8 bases identical to TRBD1. CDR1 and CDR2 from the germline V gene are MGHDK and SYGVNS. V shed 5 bases and J 4 bases; nucleotides not matched to a gene: 1. CDR3 size: 13 residues. In DNA, the CDR3 is TGTGCCAGCAGTTGGACAGGGAATCAGCCCCAGCATTTT. Amino acid sequence: CASSWTGNQPQHF. Combining the CDR3 with reference TRBV25-1 and TRBJ1-5 gives the whole variable domain EADIYQTPRYLVIGTGKKITLECSQTMGHDKMYWYQQDPGMELHLIHYSYGVNSTEKGDLSSESTVSRIRTEHFPLTLESARPSHTSQYLCASSWTGNQPQHFGDGTRLSIL.

This chain uses TRBV30 with TRBJ2-1, with D possibly being TRBD1 (5 bases). Germline values: CDR1 GTSNPN, CDR2 SVGIG (reference sequence). The ends were cut back, 3 bases at V and 6 bases at J, with 9 bases in the middle. The CDR3 spans 12 residues. The CDR3 here is CAWSPGSNEQFF. For the CDR3, the DNA is TGTGCCTGGAGCCCAGGGTCCAATGAGCAGTTCTTC.

CDR3: CASSQLAETYEQYF. The CDR3 DNA follows: TGTGCCAGCAGCCAGCTAGCGGAGACATACGAGCAGTACTTC. The chain links TRBV3-1 to TRBJ2-7, with 7 bases lining up with TRBD2. V lost 3 bases to trimming and J lost 4 bases; unmatched junction nucleotides: 6. This CDR3 spans 14 amino acids. Germline CDR1 LGHDT, CDR2 YNNKEL (reference sequence).

V and J are TRBV5-1 and TRBJ2-5; D might be TRBD2 (6 bases). V was shortened by 3 bases and J by 2 bases, with 11 bases between the two germline ends. Germline CDR1 is SGHRS and CDR2 is YFSETQ. This CDR3 region has 14 residues. The CDR3 DNA follows: TGCGCCAGCAGCTACATGGGGGGACAAGAGACCCAGTACTTC. Translating gives CASSYMGGQETQYF.

V usage is TRBV29-1 and J usage is TRBJ2-5, with 9 bases aligning to TRBD2. After removal of 6 bases from V and 4 bases from J, the junction contained 6 bases not matched to a gene. The CDR3 contains 13 residues. Germline V lookup: CDR1 SQVTM, CDR2 ANQGSEA. The CDR3: CSVAGGFRETQYF. The CDR3 DNA reads TGCAGCGTCGCGGGGGGGTTCAGAGAGACCCAGTACTTC.

The genes are TRBV20-1 and TRBJ1-6, with 9 bases that match TRBD1. V lost 5 bases and J lost 0; bases outside the gene matches: 5. Germline V lookup: CDR1 DFQATT, CDR2 SNEGSKA (reference sequence). CDR3 length: 16 amino acids. The DNA for the CDR3 is TGCAGTGCTGGGACAGGGTGGAGCTCCTATAATTCACCCCTCCACTTT. It codes for CSAGTGWSSYNSPLHF.

This clonotype came up a few times. This chain uses TRBV4-2 with TRBJ1-1, with 9 bases that match TRBD1. This CDR3 spans 16 amino acids. Trimming at V came to 1 base and at J to 1 base, leaving 4 bases not matched to a gene. CDR1 and CDR2 from the germline V gene are LGHNA and YNFKEQ. CDR3 sequence reads: CASSQAQTGGNTEAFF. The CDR3, as DNA: TGTGCCAGCAGCCAAGCCCAGACAGGGGGGAACACTGAAGCTTTCTTT.

This clonotype was observed a few times. The chain combines TRBV12-3 or TRBV12-4 with TRBJ1-5; 7 positions match TRBD1. The V and J ends lost 6 bases and 3 bases, in that order; junction bases with no gene match: 2. The CDR3 spans 13 residues. The chain's CDR3 is CASRGTVNQPQHF. The DNA for the CDR3 is TGTGCCAGCAGGGGGACAGTCAATCAGCCCCAGCATTTT.

The chain is built from TRBV20-1 and TRBJ1-4, with a possible D match to TRBD1 (5 bases). V was shortened by 6 bases and J by 8 bases, with 16 bases between the two germline ends. Germline V gene lookup returns CDR1 DFQATT and CDR2 SNEGSKA (reference sequence). This CDR3 is 13 amino acids long. CDR3 loop: CSAVGMAGEKLFF. The CDR3 region has the DNA TGCAGTGCAGTGGGAATGGCAGGGGAAAAACTGTTTTTT.

This clonotype has just a few counts. This chain joins TRBV4-1 and TRBJ1-1; perhaps TRBD1 as D (5 bases). This CDR3 is built from 14 residues. Trimming stripped 1 base from V and 5 bases from J, with 11 bases between. CDR1 and CDR2 (germline): MGHRA, YSYEKL. This CDR3 is CASSQGGARTEAFF. The CDR3 coding sequence is TGCGCCAGCAGCCAAGGCGGGGCAAGAACTGAAGCTTTCTTT.

This clonotype was picked up a small number of times. The chain is built from TRBV12-3 or TRBV12-4 and TRBJ2-5; D unclear. The CDR3 sequence is 13 residues long. Deletions cut 2 bases from V and 3 bases from J, with 7 bases between. The CDR3 sequence: CASSLIRKETQYF. The CDR3 nucleotides are TGTGCCAGCAGTTTAATAAGGAAAGAGACCCAGTACTTC.

This chain links TRBV6-6 with TRBJ2-5; TRBD1 matches 8 bases. V trimming: 8 bases; J trimming: 0 bases; junction bases outside the gene matches: 11. This CDR3 spans 16 amino acids. CDR1 is MNHNY, CDR2 SVGAGI, per germline (reference sequence). The CDR3 bases are TGTGCCAGCCGCGGACAGGGAGGAATCCACCAAGAGACCCAGTACTTC. It encodes CASRGQGGIHQETQYF.

V and J are TRBV11-2 and TRBJ2-2, with 8 bases identical to TRBD2. Germline assignment: CDR1 SGHAT and CDR2 FQNNGV. This CDR3 region has 14 residues. V shed 9 bases and J 5 bases; nucleotides not matched to a gene: 8. For the CDR3, the DNA is TGTGCCAGTCGGCGGCTAGCGGGTACCGGGGAGCTGTTTTTT. This translates into CASRRLAGTGELFF.

This clonotype was counted at least ten times. The chain combines TRBV5-1 with TRBJ2-2, with 7 bases that match TRBD2. The CDR3 is 15 residues long. Germline V lookup: CDR1 SGHRS, CDR2 YFSETQ. Unmatched junction bases numbered 11, after V lost 5 bases and J lost 7 bases. The chain's CDR3 is CASSIGTTLGGELFF. In DNA form, the CDR3 reads TGCGCCAGCAGTATCGGGACTACCCTCGGCGGGGAGCTGTTTTTT.

There are a few counts of this clonotype. The chain combines TRBV6-2 or TRBV6-3 with TRBJ1-1, with 9 bases identical to TRBD1. This CDR3 spans 16 amino acids. CDR1 MNHEY and CDR2 SVGEGT come from the germline V gene. V lost 4 bases, J lost 0 bases, and 6 bases stayed unmatched. The CDR3, as DNA: TGTGCCAGCAGTTCTGGACAGGGGCTCTTGAACACTGAAGCTTTCTTT. Translation: CASSSGQGLLNTEAFF.

This clonotype came up a few times. This sequence joins TRBV21-1 and TRBJ2-5; the table's D call TRBD1 went unverified against the DNA. TRBV21-1 is designated a pseudogene. The CDR3 is 16 amino acids. CDR3 residues: CASSIVTRGCGETQYF. The CDR3 DNA sequence: TGTGCCAGCAGCATAGTCACCAGGGGTTGTGGGGAGACCCAGTACTTC.

The rearrangement joins TRBV29-1 to TRBJ2-1; 13 positions match TRBD2. The ends lost 5 bases at V and 7 bases at J; junction bases unmatched: 11. The CDR3 has 16 residues. The germline CDR1 and CDR2 sequences are SQVTM and ANQGSEA. The CDR3 sequence: CSVHSPGLAGRNEQFF. The CDR3 coding sequence is TGCAGCGTTCATTCCCCGGGACTAGCGGGACGAAATGAGCAGTTCTTC.

The sample holds a few counts of this clonotype. The gene calls are TRBV4-2 and TRBJ1-1; D perhaps matches TRBD1 (5 bases). The germline V gene encodes CDR1 LGHNA and CDR2 YNFKEQ. The V end was cut by 0 bases, the J end by 8 bases, with 19 bases between. The CDR3 is made up of 16 amino acids. The CDR3 sequence is CASSQEGSWGVGEAFF. The CDR3 nucleotides read TGTGCCAGCAGCCAAGAGGGGAGCTGGGGGGTAGGAGAAGCTTTCTTT.

The chain uses TRBV7-3 and TRBJ2-1; 9 bases align to TRBD2. After removal of 5 bases from V and 8 bases from J, the junction contained 4 bases not matched to a gene. The germline CDR1 and CDR2 sequences are SGHTA and FQGTGA. This CDR3 contains 13 residues. In DNA form, the CDR3 reads TGTGCCAGCAGCCTCGGGACTAGCTATGAGCAGTTCTTC. Translation: CASSLGTSYEQFF.

This clonotype has ten or more counts. This chain links TRBV5-1 with TRBJ2-3; D remains ambiguous. The CDR3 consists of 12 residues. Germline CDR1 SGHRS, CDR2 YFSETQ. Trimming took off 0 bases at V and 2 bases at J, with 1 base between the two ends. In DNA, the CDR3 is TGCGCCAGCAGCTTGGACACAGATACGCAGTATTTT. It specifies CASSLDTDTQYF.